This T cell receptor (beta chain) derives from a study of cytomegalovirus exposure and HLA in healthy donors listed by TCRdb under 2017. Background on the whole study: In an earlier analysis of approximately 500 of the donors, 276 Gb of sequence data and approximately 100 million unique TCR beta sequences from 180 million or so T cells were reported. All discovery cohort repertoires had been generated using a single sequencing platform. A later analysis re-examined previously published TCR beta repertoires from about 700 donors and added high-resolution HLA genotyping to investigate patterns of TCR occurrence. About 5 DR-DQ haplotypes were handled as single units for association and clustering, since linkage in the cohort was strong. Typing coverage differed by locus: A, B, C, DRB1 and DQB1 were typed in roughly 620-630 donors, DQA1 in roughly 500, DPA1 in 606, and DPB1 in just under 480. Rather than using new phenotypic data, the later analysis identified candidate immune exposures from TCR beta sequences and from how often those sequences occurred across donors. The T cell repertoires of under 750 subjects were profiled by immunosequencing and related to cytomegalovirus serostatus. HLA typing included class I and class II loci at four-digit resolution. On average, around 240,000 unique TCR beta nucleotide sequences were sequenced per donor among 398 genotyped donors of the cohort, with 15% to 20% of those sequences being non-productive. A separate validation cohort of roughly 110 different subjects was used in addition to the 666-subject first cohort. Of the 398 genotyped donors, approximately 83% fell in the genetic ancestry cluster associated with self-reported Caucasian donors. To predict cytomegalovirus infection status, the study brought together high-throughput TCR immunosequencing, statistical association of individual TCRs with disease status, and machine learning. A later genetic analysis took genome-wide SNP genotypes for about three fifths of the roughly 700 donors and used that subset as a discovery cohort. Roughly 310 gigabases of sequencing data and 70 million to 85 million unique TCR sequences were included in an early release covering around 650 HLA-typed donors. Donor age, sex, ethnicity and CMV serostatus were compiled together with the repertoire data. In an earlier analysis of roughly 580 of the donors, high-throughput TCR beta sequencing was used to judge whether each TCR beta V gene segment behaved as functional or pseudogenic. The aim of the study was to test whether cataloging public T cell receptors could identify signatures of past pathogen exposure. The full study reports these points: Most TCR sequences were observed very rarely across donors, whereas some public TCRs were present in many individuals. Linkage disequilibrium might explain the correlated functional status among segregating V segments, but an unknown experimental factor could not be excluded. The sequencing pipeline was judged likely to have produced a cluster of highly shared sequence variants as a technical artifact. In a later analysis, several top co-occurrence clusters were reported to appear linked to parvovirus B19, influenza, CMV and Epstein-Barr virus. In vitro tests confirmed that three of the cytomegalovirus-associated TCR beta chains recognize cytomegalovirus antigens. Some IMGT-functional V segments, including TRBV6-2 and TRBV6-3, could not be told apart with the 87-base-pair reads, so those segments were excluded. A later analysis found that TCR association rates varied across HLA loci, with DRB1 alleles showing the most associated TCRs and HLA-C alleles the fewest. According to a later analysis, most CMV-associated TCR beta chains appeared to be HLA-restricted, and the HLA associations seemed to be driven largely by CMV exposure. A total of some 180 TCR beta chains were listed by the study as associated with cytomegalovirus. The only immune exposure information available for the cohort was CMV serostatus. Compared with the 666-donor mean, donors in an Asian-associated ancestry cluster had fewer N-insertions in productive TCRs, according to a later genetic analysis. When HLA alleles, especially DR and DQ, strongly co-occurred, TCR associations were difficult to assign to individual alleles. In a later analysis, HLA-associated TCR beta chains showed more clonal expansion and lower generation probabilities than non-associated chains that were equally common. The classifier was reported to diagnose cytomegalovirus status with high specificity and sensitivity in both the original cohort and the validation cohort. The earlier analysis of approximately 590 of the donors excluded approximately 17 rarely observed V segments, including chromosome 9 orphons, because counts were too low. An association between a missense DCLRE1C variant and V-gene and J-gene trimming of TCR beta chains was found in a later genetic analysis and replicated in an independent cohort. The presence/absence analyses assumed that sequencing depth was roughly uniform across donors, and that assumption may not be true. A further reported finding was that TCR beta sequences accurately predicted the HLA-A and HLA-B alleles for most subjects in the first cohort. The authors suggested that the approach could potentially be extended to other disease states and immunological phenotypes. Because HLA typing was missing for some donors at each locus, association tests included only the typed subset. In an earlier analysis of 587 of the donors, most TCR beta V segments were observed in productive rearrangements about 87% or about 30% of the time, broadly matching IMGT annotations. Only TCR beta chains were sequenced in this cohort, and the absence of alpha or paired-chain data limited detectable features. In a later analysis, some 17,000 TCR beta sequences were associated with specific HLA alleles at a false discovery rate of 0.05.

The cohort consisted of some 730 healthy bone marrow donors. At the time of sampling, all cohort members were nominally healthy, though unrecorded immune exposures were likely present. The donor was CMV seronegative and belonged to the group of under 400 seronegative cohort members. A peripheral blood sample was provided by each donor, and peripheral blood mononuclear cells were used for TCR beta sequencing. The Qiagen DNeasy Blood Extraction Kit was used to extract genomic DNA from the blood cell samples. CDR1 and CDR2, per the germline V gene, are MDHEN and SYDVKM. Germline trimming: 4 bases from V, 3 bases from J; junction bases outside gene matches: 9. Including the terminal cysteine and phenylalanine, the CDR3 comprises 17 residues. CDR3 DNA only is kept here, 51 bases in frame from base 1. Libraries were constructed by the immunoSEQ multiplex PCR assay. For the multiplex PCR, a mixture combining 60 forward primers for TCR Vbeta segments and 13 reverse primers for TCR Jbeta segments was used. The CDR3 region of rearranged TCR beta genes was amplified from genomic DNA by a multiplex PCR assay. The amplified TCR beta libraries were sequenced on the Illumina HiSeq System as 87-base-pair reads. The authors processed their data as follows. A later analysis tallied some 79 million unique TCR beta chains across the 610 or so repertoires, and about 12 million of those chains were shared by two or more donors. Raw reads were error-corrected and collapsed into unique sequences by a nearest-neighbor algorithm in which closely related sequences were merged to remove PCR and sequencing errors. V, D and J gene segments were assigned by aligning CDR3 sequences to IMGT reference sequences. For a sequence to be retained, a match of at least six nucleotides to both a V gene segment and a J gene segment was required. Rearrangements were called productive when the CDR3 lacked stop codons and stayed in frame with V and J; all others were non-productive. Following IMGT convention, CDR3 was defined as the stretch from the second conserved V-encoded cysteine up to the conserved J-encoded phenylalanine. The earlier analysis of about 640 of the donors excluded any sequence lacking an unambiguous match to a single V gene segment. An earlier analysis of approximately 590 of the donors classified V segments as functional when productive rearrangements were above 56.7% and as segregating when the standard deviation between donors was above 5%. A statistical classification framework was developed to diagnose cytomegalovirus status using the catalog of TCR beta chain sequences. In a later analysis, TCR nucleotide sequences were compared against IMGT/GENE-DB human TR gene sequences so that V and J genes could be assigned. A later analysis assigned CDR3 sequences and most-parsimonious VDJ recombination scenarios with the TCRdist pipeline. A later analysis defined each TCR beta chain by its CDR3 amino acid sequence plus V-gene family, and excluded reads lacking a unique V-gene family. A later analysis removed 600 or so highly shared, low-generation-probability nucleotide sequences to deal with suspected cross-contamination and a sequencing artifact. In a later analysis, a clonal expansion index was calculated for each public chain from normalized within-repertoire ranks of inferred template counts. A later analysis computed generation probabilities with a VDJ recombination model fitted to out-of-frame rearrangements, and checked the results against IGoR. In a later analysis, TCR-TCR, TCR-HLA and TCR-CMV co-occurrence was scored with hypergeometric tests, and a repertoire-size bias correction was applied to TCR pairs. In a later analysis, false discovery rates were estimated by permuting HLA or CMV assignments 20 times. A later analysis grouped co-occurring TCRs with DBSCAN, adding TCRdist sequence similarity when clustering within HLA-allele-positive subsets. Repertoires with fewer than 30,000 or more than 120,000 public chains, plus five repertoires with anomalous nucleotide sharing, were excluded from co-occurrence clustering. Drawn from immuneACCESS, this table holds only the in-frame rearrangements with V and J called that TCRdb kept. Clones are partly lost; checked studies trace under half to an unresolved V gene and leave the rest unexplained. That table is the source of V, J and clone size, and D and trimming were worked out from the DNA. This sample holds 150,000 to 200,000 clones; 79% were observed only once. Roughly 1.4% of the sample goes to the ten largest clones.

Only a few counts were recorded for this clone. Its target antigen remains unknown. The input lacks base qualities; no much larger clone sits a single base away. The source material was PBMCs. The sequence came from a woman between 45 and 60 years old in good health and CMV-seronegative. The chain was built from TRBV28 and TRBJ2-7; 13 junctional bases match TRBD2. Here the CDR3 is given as CASSSGTSGKYFYEQYF. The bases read TGTGCCAGCAGTTCCGGGACTAGCGGGAAATACTTCTACGAGCAGTACTTC.